The 13 T cell receptor beta chains reported below all come from one sample, sequenced in a study of CD8 T cells in Susac syndrome. RNA in amounts of about 0.45 to 1 ug was reverse transcribed with random hexamers. TCRdb called the immunoSEQ multiplex PCR reads again in MiXCR, with one record for every CDR3 protein. Among more than 70,000 distinct CDR3 sequences listed, roughly 91% were seen once. The sequenced material came from CD8+ T cells from PBMCs. These receptors originate from a human donor with multiple sclerosis.

This chain uses TRBV2 with TRBJ1-6, with D possibly being TRBD1 (6 bases). Trimming removed 4 bases from V and 7 bases from J, with 17 bases in between. The CDR3 sequence is 16 residues long. Germline values: CDR1 SNHLY, CDR2 FYNNEI. The DNA for the CDR3 is TGTGCCAGCAGTGGACCGGGACAAGCGATCAATTCACCCCTCCACTTT. Translating gives CASSGPGQAINSPLHF. The whole variable domain, remainder taken from reference TRBV2 and TRBJ1-6, is EPEVTQTPSHQVTQMGQEVILRCVPISNHLYFYWYRQILGQKVEFLVSFYNNEISEKSEIFDDQFSVERPDGSNFTLKIRSTKLEDSAMYFCASSGPGQAINSPLHFGNGTRLTVT.

The CDR3 DNA reads TGTGCCATCACGACCCACGGGACACACCTAGCCAAAAACATTCAGTACTTC. It is translated as CAITTHGTHLAKNIQYF. J is TRBJ2-4 and V is TRBV2, with a possible D match to TRBD1 (6 bases). CDR1 is SNHLY, CDR2 FYNNEI, per germline. This CDR3 comprises 17 residues. V was trimmed by 10 bases and J by 0 bases, leaving 22 bases between them.

The V gene is TRBV2, the J gene TRBJ2-3; no definite D call. CDR3 size: 18 residues. Germline loops: CDR1 SNHLY, CDR2 FYNNEI. Trimming removed 4 bases from V and 0 bases from J, with 20 bases in between. The CDR3 here is CASSGHYIPYHSTDTQYF. In nucleotides, the CDR3 is TGTGCCAGCAGTGGGCATTACATACCCTATCACAGCACAGATACGCAGTATTTT.

The chain recombines TRBV4-3 with TRBJ2-7; D ambiguous. The CDR3 runs 14 residues. Germline loops: CDR1 LGHNA, CDR2 YSLEER. Trimming took off 5 bases at V and 5 bases at J, with 16 bases between the two ends. CDR3 sequence: CASSSSSGWNEQYF. The CDR3 nucleotides read TGCGCCAGCAGCTCCTCGTCAGGATGGAACGAGCAGTACTTC.

This CDR3 reads CASSVGGLHLDTQYF. DNA for the CDR3: TGTGCCAGCAGCGTAGGTGGGCTCCACCTAGATACGCAGTATTTT. J is TRBJ2-3 and V is TRBV9; D unclear. CDR1 SGDLS and CDR2 YYNGEE come from the germline V gene. The V end lost 0 bases, the J end lost 5 bases, and 13 bases lay between the germline ends. There are 15 residues in the CDR3.

In nucleotides, the CDR3 is TGCGCCAGCAGCGGAACAGGGGTAGGGGCGGACACTGAAGCTTTCTTT. This sequence encodes CASSGTGVGADTEAFF. The rearrangement uses TRBV5-1 and TRBJ1-1; TRBD1 agrees at 7 bases. Germline V lookup: CDR1 SGHRS, CDR2 YFSETQ. The CDR3 consists of 16 residues. Losses at the gene ends were 4 bases for V and 3 bases for J; bases not matched to a gene: 12.

The chain has TRBV29-1 and TRBJ2-7, with TRBD1 identical over 10 bases. The germline gives CDR1 SQVTM, CDR2 ANQGSEA. V was pared by 7 bases and J by 5 bases, with 11 bases of the junction left unmatched. The CDR3 consists of 14 residues. CDR3 amino acids: CSALTGGIDHEQYF. The CDR3 nucleotides are TGCAGCGCCTTGACAGGGGGCATTGACCACGAGCAGTACTTC.

The rearrangement links TRBV2 to TRBJ2-1; 12 bases fit TRBD2. V lost 7 bases, J lost 3 bases, and 7 bases stayed unmatched. The CDR3 runs 16 residues. Germline V gene data show CDR1 as SNHLY and CDR2 as FYNNEI. This CDR3 reads CASNRLAGVHYNEQFF. The CDR3 region has the DNA TGTGCCAGCAACAGACTAGCGGGAGTCCACTACAATGAGCAGTTCTTC.

V is TRBV12-3 or TRBV12-4 and J is TRBJ2-6; D gene ambiguous. The CDR3 sequence is 17 residues long. Deletions cut 2 bases from V and 0 bases from J, with 11 bases between. The CDR3 protein is CASSLHPILSGANVLTF. For the CDR3, the DNA is TGTGCCAGCAGTTTACATCCAATCCTCTCTGGGGCCAACGTCCTGACTTTC.

The chain carries TRBV5-4 and TRBJ2-1; 11 bases map to TRBD1. Germline V gene lookup returns CDR1 SGHNT and CDR2 YYREEE (reference sequence). The CDR3 extends over 16 amino acids. J lost 3 bases, V lost 4 bases, and 6 bases had no gene match. In DNA, the CDR3 is TGTGCCAGCAGCCCCGGGACAGGGGGGGGCTACAATGAGCAGTTCTTC. Translation gives CASSPGTGGGYNEQFF.

The gene calls are TRBV9 and TRBJ2-1; D is perhaps TRBD1 (7 bases). V dropped 5 bases and J dropped 4 bases, with 19 bases sitting between them. The V gene's germline CDR1 is SGDLS and CDR2 YYNGEE. CDR3 length: 16 amino acids. The CDR3 DNA sequence: TGTGCCAGCAGTTCGGGGGACAGCGGAGTGTACAATGAGCAGTTCTTC. Protein product: CASSSGDSGVYNEQFF.

The rearrangement uses TRBV2 and TRBJ2-5; 8 bases match TRBD2. Germline V gives CDR1 SNHLY, CDR2 FYNNEI. The CDR3 runs 16 residues. V lost 3 bases and J lost 2; bases outside the gene matches: 8. This chain's CDR3 is CASSDGEREWQETQYF. CDR3 in DNA: TGTGCCAGCAGTGATGGGGAGCGGGAGTGGCAAGAGACCCAGTACTTC.

This sequence joins TRBV9 and TRBJ2-1; TRBD2 aligns across 10 bases. The CDR3 is made up of 14 amino acids. V was pared by 0 bases and J by 14 bases, with 8 bases of the junction left unmatched. Per the germline V gene, CDR1 is SGDLS and CDR2 is YYNGEE. CDR3 sequence: CASSVVASGGDKFF. CDR3 DNA sequence: TGTGCCAGCAGCGTAGTAGCTAGCGGGGGTGATAAGTTCTTC.